This T cell receptor beta chain was captured in a study of T cells after yellow fever vaccination. This clonotype was observed a few times. As yet, its antigen is unknown. This CDR3 has 13 residues. Germline loops: CDR1 DFQATT, CDR2 SNEGSKA (reference sequence). V was clipped by 4 bases and J by 2 bases, with 11 bases between them. A 5'RACE template-switching step, the method used to make TCR cDNA, added a universal primer site and UMIs. TCRdb used MiXCR to reprocess the 5' RACE reads, holding one entry per CDR3 protein. In the table there are about 320,000 distinct CDR3 sequences, about 10% of which are singletons. Study-level results: Abundant clonotypes (contaminants from the bulk population) could be present in FACS-sorted repertoires.

The J gene is TRBJ2-5, the V gene TRBV20-1, with a weak D call TRBD2 (5 bases). The origin of this receptor is a man between 18 and 29 years old who received the YFV17D yellow fever vaccine. The sequencing here drew on CD4+ T cells sorted from PBMCs, taken 45 days after the yellow fever booster vaccination. Here the CDR3 reads CSATRAPQETQYF. The CDR3 DNA is TGCAGTGCTACGAGGGCCCCTCAAGAGACCCAGTACTTC.